These 21 T cell receptor beta chains share one sample of origin, sequenced in a study of T cell responses to AZD1222 COVID-19 vaccine. TCRdb keeps only in-frame clones here, not all; method: immunoSEQ multiplex PCR. The sample yields 95,000 to 150,000 clones, around 87% seen once. Sequences were derived from peripheral blood, sampled on day 0 of AZD1222 vaccination. The receptors derive from an adult in good health.

J is TRBJ2-4 and V is TRBV4-1; 8 bases align to TRBD2. Germline V lookup: CDR1 MGHRA, CDR2 YSYEKL. The CDR3 length is 14 residues. Trimming took 4 bases from V and 7 from J; bases not matched to a gene: 6. The CDR3 region is CASSPGLVSNIQYF. In DNA, the CDR3 is TGCGCCAGCAGCCCGGGACTAGTGAGTAACATTCAGTACTTC.

A few counts support this clone. The J gene is TRBJ2-7, the V gene TRBV12-3 or TRBV12-4; D possibly corresponds to TRBD1 (6 bases). The CDR3 is made up of 12 amino acids. V lost 6 bases to trimming and J lost 9 bases, with 15 bases between them. CDR3 coding DNA: TGTGCCAGCAGCCTAAGGGGGATCGGGCAGTACTTC. This sequence encodes CASSLRGIGQYF.

This clone was seen a few times. The rearrangement uses TRBV27 and TRBJ1-2, with TRBD1 identical over 8 bases. This CDR3 contains 17 residues. Trimming removed 5 bases from V and 1 base from J; junction bases left unmatched: 12. CDR1 and CDR2 from the germline V gene are MNHEY and SMNVEV (reference sequence). DNA of the CDR3: TGTGCCAGCAGTCGAGCGGGACAGGTCCAACATAACTATGGCTACACCTTC. As protein: CASSRAGQVQHNYGYTF.

The chain uses TRBV9 and TRBJ1-2; possible D gene TRBD1, 6 bases. From germline, CDR1 is SGDLS and CDR2 YYNGEE. CDR3 length equals 18 residues. V gave up 0 bases and J gave up 4 bases, with 22 bases separating them. The CDR3 coding sequence is TGTGCCAGCAGCGTAGAAAGGGGGATCCGTCGTGGGGGCTATGGCTACACCTTC. Translated, it gives CASSVERGIRRGGYGYTF.

The J gene is TRBJ1-1, the V gene TRBV10-2; D not certain. CDR3 size: 13 residues. Germline lookup yields CDR1 WSHSY and CDR2 SAAADI. The V and J ends lost 0 bases and 6 bases respectively, with 8 bases between them. The CDR3 sequence is CASSESESAEAFF. DNA for the CDR3: TGCGCCAGCAGTGAGTCGGAGTCGGCTGAAGCTTTCTTT.

The chain joins TRBV19 to TRBJ2-1; 11 nucleotides line up with TRBD2. The CDR3 has 19 amino acids. In germline, CDR1 is LNHDA, CDR2 SQIVND (reference sequence). J lost 4 bases, V lost 2 bases, and 13 bases had no gene match. This chain's CDR3 is CASSIWGSRLAGMYNEQFF. CDR3 nucleotides: TGTGCCAGTAGTATATGGGGTAGCCGACTAGCGGGGATGTACAATGAGCAGTTCTTC.

This sequence joins TRBV6-5 and TRBJ2-7, with 7 bases identical to TRBD2. Germline CDR1 MNHEY, CDR2 SVGAGI. V trimming: 7 bases; J trimming: 0 bases; junction bases outside the gene matches: 9. The CDR3 spans 15 residues. The CDR3 here is CASIRGRAGSYEQYF. CDR3 bases: TGTGCCAGCATCCGAGGGAGGGCGGGCTCCTACGAGCAGTACTTC.

V and J are TRBV6-2 or TRBV6-3 and TRBJ2-1, with 14 bases fitting TRBD2. Germline CDR1 MNHEY, CDR2 SVGEGT. This CDR3 has 14 residues. V was pared by 5 bases and J by 9 bases, with 3 bases of the junction left unmatched. The CDR3 nucleotides read TGTGCCAGCAGTGGACTAGCGGGGGGCGGTGAGCAGTTCTTC. Its protein is CASSGLAGGGEQFF.

The chain uses TRBV4-2 and TRBJ1-1; 8 bases agree with TRBD1. This CDR3 has 17 amino acids. V lost 0 bases to trimming and J lost 4 bases; unmatched junction nucleotides: 10. Germline CDR1 and CDR2: LGHNA and YNFKEQ. The CDR3 region has the DNA TGTGCCAGCAGCCAAGATTGGGCAGGGGGCCGGACCACTGAAGCTTTCTTT. Translation: CASSQDWAGGRTTEAFF.

The chain is built from TRBV2 and TRBJ2-7, with D hard to call. Germline values: CDR1 SNHLY, CDR2 FYNNEI. The CDR3 is 16 residues long. V was clipped by 8 bases and J by 2 bases, with 22 bases between them. CDR3 sequence (DNA): TGTGCCAGCGAAGGCCAGGAGACCAATCCTCCCTACGAGCAGTACTTC. This translates into CASEGQETNPPYEQYF.

This rearrangement joins TRBV18 to TRBJ2-1; D is possibly TRBD1 or TRBD2 (6 bases each). The germline V and J ends were trimmed by 6 bases and 1 base, with 13 bases remaining between them. Germline values: CDR1 KGHSH, CDR2 LQKENI. This CDR3 is 15 amino acids long. This CDR3 reads CASSPRGPSYNEQFF. The DNA for the CDR3 is TGTGCCAGCTCGCCTCGGGGGCCGTCCTACAATGAGCAGTTCTTC.

The chain links TRBV10-3 to TRBJ1-2; the match to TRBD1 covers 7 bases. V was clipped by 2 bases and J by 0 bases; unmatched bases: 6. The CDR3 contains 16 residues. Per germline, CDR1 ENHRY and CDR2 SYGVKD. For the CDR3, the DNA is TGTGCCATCAGTGAGACCGGGACAGCTTCTAACTATGGCTACACCTTC. Translated, it gives CAISETGTASNYGYTF.

The chain joins TRBV6-5 to TRBJ2-3; TRBD2 matches at 7 bases. This CDR3 contains 15 residues. With V trimmed by 2 bases and J by 0 bases, 2 bases remained unmatched. Germline CDR1 is MNHEY and CDR2 is SVGAGI. In DNA, the CDR3 is TGTGCCAGCAGTTACGCGGGGGTGAGCACAGATACGCAGTATTTT. This encodes CASSYAGVSTDTQYF.

In its sample, this clone was seen a few times. The rearrangement links TRBV9 to TRBJ1-3; D unresolved. With 4 bases removed from V and 0 bases from J, the gap between germline ends came to 11 bases. The germline CDR1 and CDR2 sequences are SGDLS and YYNGEE. The CDR3 loop spans 15 amino acids. CDR3 residues: CASSPRRSSGNTIYF. As DNA, the CDR3 is TGTGCCAGCAGCCCGCGACGGAGCTCTGGAAACACCATATATTTT. The whole variable domain, filled in from reference TRBV9 and TRBJ1-3, reads DSGVTQTPKHLITATGQRVTLRCSPRSGDLSVYWYQQSLDQGLQFLIQYYNGEERAKGNILERFSAQQFPDLHSELNLSSLELGDSALYFCASSPRRSSGNTIYFGEGSWLTVV.

The rearrangement links TRBV3-1 (or the pseudogene TRBV3-2) to TRBJ1-1; tentative D call: TRBD1 (5 bases). V lost 4 bases to trimming and J lost 5 bases, with 14 bases between them. The germline V gene has CDR1 LGHDT and CDR2 YNNKEL (reference sequence). The CDR3 is made up of 14 amino acids. The CDR3 reads CASSPVPGRTEAFF. The CDR3 DNA reads as TGTGCCAGCAGCCCCGTTCCAGGGCGGACTGAAGCTTTCTTT.

The CDR3 DNA reads TGTGCCAGCAGCCTAGGGGGGGGTGAAAAACTGTTTTTT. Translation: CASSLGGGEKLFF. V usage is TRBV3-1 (or the pseudogene TRBV3-2) and J usage is TRBJ1-4, with D maybe TRBD1 (6 bases). The CDR3 length is 13 residues. V was cut by 4 bases and J by 7 bases, with 10 bases left in between. CDR1 is LGHDT, CDR2 YNNKEL, per germline (reference sequence).

The chain is built from TRBV7-9 and TRBJ1-2, with TRBD1 identical over 8 bases. From germline, CDR1 is SEHNR and CDR2 FQNEAQ (reference sequence). The length of the CDR3 is 13 residues. With V trimmed by 5 bases and J by 4 bases, 3 bases remained unmatched. CDR3 residues: CASSGTGSYGYTF. The DNA for the CDR3 is TGTGCCAGCAGCGGGACAGGCTCCTATGGCTACACCTTC.

The chain uses TRBV6-5 and TRBJ1-2; weak D call: TRBD1 (5 bases). This CDR3 is 13 amino acids long. Looked up from germline, CDR1 is MNHEY and CDR2 is SVGAGI. The V end was cut by 4 bases, the J end by 8 bases, with 14 bases between. The CDR3 is CASSWDRRGGYTF. DNA for the CDR3: TGTGCCAGCAGTTGGGACCGTCGGGGGGGCTACACCTTC.

This clone has just one count. This chain uses TRBV5-5 with TRBJ2-1, with D possibly matching TRBD1 (6 bases). Trimming took 4 bases from V and 2 from J, leaving 10 bases between them. Per germline, CDR1 SGHKS and CDR2 YYEKEE (reference sequence). The CDR3 is 14 residues long. This CDR3 is CASSGWGPYNEQFF. In DNA form, the CDR3 reads TGTGCCAGCAGCGGGTGGGGGCCCTACAATGAGCAGTTCTTC.

This chain links TRBV4-3 with TRBJ2-3, with D tentatively TRBD2 (5 bases). Trimming pared 3 bases from V and 4 bases from J, leaving 14 bases between. Germline CDR1 LGHNA, CDR2 YSLEER. This CDR3 contains 15 residues. CDR3 in amino acids: CASSHWGARADTQYF. For the CDR3, the DNA is TGCGCCAGCAGCCATTGGGGAGCACGGGCAGATACGCAGTATTTT.

The chain employs TRBV27 and TRBJ2-2, with D possibly matching TRBD1 (5 bases). Germline V gives CDR1 MNHEY, CDR2 SMNVEV (reference sequence). The ends were cut back, 3 bases at V and 8 bases at J, with 7 bases in the middle. There are 12 residues in the CDR3. The DNA of the CDR3 is TGTGCCAGCAGTTTCCGACAGGGGGAGCTGTTTTTT. It translates to CASSFRQGELFF.